This T cell receptor (beta chain) was captured in a study of blood T cell repertoires in COVID-19. Turning to the study itself: T cells, B-cell-depleted T cells, or PBMCs supplied cDNA or gDNA.

The germline CDR1 and CDR2 sequences are SGHRS and YFSETQ. This CDR3 spans 14 amino acids. V was shortened by 5 bases and J by 5 bases, with 14 bases between the two germline ends. Original processing methods: How many nucleated cells were present was estimated from reference gene primer amplification. Clones were sequenced by immunoSEQ multiplex PCR, and TCRdb holds only the in-frame ones, with some missing. V and J calls and clone size are those listed in that table; D and trimming were worked out from the DNA. The sample holds some 220,000 clones, 85% to 90% seen once. This sequence was found in a woman under 30 in a cohort exposed to, infected with or recovered from COVID-19 (not recorded which). This chain uses TRBV5-1 with TRBJ1-5; D ambiguous. The specimen sequenced was PBMCs or T cells enriched from blood (not recorded which). CDR3 nucleotides: TGCGCCAGCAGAGAGGGTGCCGCCGATCAGCCCCAGCATTTT. Residues: CASREGAADQPQHF.